The sequence of this T cell receptor beta chain was determined in a study of Graves' ophthalmopathy and Graves' hyperthyroidism. Points from the study as a whole: Most thyroid clonotypes with frequency above 0.001 were detected in blood too.

Hyperthyroidism showing no ophthalmopathy within 18 months of follow-up was stable. Participants with hyperthyroidism, aged 18 to 65, were newly diagnosed with under 2 months' duration. Among the exclusions were patients with other autoimmune diseases, uncontrolled infections, pregnancy or lactation. This clonotype was picked up many times. Its antigen is still unknown. As the template, RNA transcripts were used to amplify TCR beta CDR3 regions. In the first round, RT-PCR was carried out with HTBI primers, and a multiplex PCR formed the second round. In TCRdb, the multiplex PCR reads were re-called with MiXCR into one record per CDR3 protein. Among 620,000 or so distinct CDR3 sequences listed, approximately 21% were seen once. CDR1 is PRHDT, CDR2 FYEKMQ, per germline (reference sequence). V lost 3 bases to trimming and J lost 3 bases; unmatched junction nucleotides: 4. The CDR3 runs to 15 residues.

Material: peripheral blood. The clonotype originates from a woman aged 18-29 years with stable Graves' hyperthyroidism. Some clones in this sample may be carry-over from other donors' samples. The gene calls are TRBV13 and TRBJ2-7, with 11 bases aligning to TRBD2. CDR3 nucleotides: TGTGCCAGCAGCTTCCTACTAGCGGGGGACTACGAGCAGTACTTC. Its translation is CASSFLLAGDYEQYF.